A single sample is the source of the 25 T cell receptor beta chains below, sequenced in a study of brain T cells in children with intractable seizures. This sample's time point: blood from clinic visit 5 months post-surgery; TSC patient then seizure free. This table comes from immunoSEQ multiplex PCR, and its TCRdb copy is limited to in-frame clones, with some not included. Among about 340,000 clones listed, roughly 92% were seen once. The starting material was peripheral blood, obtained more than 4 months after surgery. The receptor set was obtained from a boy under two years old with tuberous sclerosis and intractable seizures.

This sequence joins TRBV7-9 and TRBJ2-3; 7 bases map to TRBD1. Germline CDR1 is SEHNR and CDR2 is FQNEAQ (reference sequence). The CDR3 covers 15 residues. Unmatched junction bases numbered 14, after V lost 5 bases and J lost 9 bases. The CDR3 spells CASSPQLLLTGTQYF. The CDR3 DNA reads as TGTGCCAGCAGCCCCCAGCTTCTACTGACAGGGACGCAGTATTTT.

The J gene is TRBJ1-4, the V gene TRBV7-9, with 8 bases that match TRBD1. In germline, CDR1 is SEHNR, CDR2 FQNEAQ (reference sequence). The ends lost 4 bases at V and 8 bases at J; junction bases unmatched: 6. The CDR3 totals 14 residues. The CDR3 loop reads CASSSLQGEEKLFF. The CDR3 region has the DNA TGTGCCAGCAGCTCCCTACAGGGGGAAGAAAAACTGTTTTTT.

The table lists this clone with a count of one. The chain is built from TRBV29-1 and TRBJ2-4, with 9 bases matching TRBD1. With 4 bases clipped from V and 2 bases from J, the junction kept 9 bases outside the gene matches. CDR1 and CDR2 (germline): SQVTM, ANQGSEA. This CDR3 spans 16 amino acids. The CDR3 here is CSVAGQGLLPKNIQYF. The CDR3 DNA reads TGCAGCGTTGCGGGACAGGGATTACTTCCCAAAAACATTCAGTACTTC.

This clone showed up just once. The J gene is TRBJ1-2, the V gene TRBV6-5, with D hard to call. Germline values: CDR1 MNHEY, CDR2 SVGAGI. The CDR3 is 13 amino acids. The V and J ends lost 2 bases and 5 bases respectively, with 9 bases between them. CDR3: CASSYAPSYGYTF. CDR3 bases: TGTGCCAGCAGTTACGCGCCAAGTTATGGCTACACCTTC.

CDR3 residues: CASSVLGLSTDTQYF. DNA for the CDR3: TGTGCCAGCAGCGTCCTAGGATTGAGCACAGATACGCAGTATTTT. The chain uses TRBV9 and TRBJ2-3; no reliable D call. The length of the CDR3 is 15 residues. Germline V CDR1 and CDR2: SGDLS, YYNGEE. V was pared by 2 bases and J by 0 bases, with 10 bases between.

The chain carries TRBV30 and TRBJ2-7; TRBD2 is a possible D gene (6 bases). The CDR3 is 14 amino acids. V lost 3 bases to trimming and J lost 3 bases, with 15 bases between them. CDR1 is GTSNPN and CDR2 is SVGIG in the germline V gene (reference sequence). The DNA of the CDR3 is TGTGCCTGGAGCTTACCGGGACTTCACTACGAGCAGTACTTC. It yields the protein CAWSLPGLHYEQYF. Full variable domain (remainder filled in from reference TRBV30 and TRBJ2-7): SQTIHQWPATLVQPVGSPLSLECTVEGTSNPNLYWYRQAAGRGLQLLFYSVGIGQISSEVPQNLSASRPQDRQFILSSKKLLLSDSGFYLCAWSLPGLHYEQYFGPGTRLTVT.

This chain connects TRBV27 to TRBJ1-1; weak D call: TRBD1 (5 bases). The CDR3 has 14 residues. Germline lookup yields CDR1 MNHEY and CDR2 SMNVEV (reference sequence). The ends were cut back, 4 bases at V and 1 base at J, with 10 bases in the middle. The CDR3 DNA is TGTGCCAGCAGTTACGGGGACTCGAACACTGAAGCTTTCTTT. Protein sequence: CASSYGDSNTEAFF.

V and J are TRBV29-1 and TRBJ2-7; 11 bases are shared with TRBD1. CDR1 is SQVTM, CDR2 ANQGSEA, per germline. The CDR3 length is 14 residues. With 5 bases clipped from V and 5 bases from J, the junction kept 8 bases outside the gene matches. The CDR3 protein is CSVFTGTGGNEQYF. The CDR3 DNA follows: TGCAGCGTTTTCACCGGGACAGGGGGAAACGAGCAGTACTTC.

The chain couples TRBV5-1 to TRBJ1-1, with a weak D call TRBD1 (5 bases). Trimming removed 5 bases at V and 1 base at J, with 6 bases between. Germline V CDR1 and CDR2: SGHRS, YFSETQ. The CDR3 length is 12 residues. CDR3 sequence reads: CASRGQNTEAFF. The DNA of the CDR3 is TGCGCCAGCAGAGGACAGAACACTGAAGCTTTCTTT.

V is TRBV12-2 and J is TRBJ2-7; TRBD2, the table's D call, was not compared with the DNA. TRBV12-2 is a documented pseudogene. This CDR3 contains 14 residues. Here the CDR3 reads CASRLAGDGYEQYF. As DNA, the CDR3 is TGTGCAAGTCGCTTAGCGGGAGATGGCTACGAGCAGTACTTC.

This clone appeared a single time. The CDR3 loop is CASSRGLAGGWYQETQYF. As DNA, the CDR3 is TGTGCCAGCAGCCGTGGACTAGCGGGGGGGTGGTACCAAGAGACCCAGTACTTC. The rearrangement joins TRBV5-8 to TRBJ2-5; TRBD2 agrees at 15 bases. The CDR3 is 18 amino acids. J lost 0 bases, V lost 4 bases, and 7 bases had no gene match. CDR1 SGHTS and CDR2 YDEGEE come from the germline V gene.

V is TRBV30 and J is TRBJ1-2; D possibly corresponds to TRBD1 (5 bases). Germline loops: CDR1 GTSNPN, CDR2 SVGIG (reference sequence). This CDR3 is 12 amino acids long. V was pared by 2 bases and J by 4 bases, with 8 bases between. The CDR3 loop reads CAWSSQGYGYTF. CDR3 nucleotide sequence: TGTGCCTGGAGTTCTCAGGGCTATGGCTACACCTTC.

This chain uses TRBV5-4 with TRBJ2-7; 10 bases line up with TRBD1. The CDR3 has 14 residues. Germline CDR1 SGHNT, CDR2 YYREEE (reference sequence). Trimming took 5 bases from V and 1 from J; bases not matched to a gene: 3. CDR3 DNA: TGTGCCAGCAGTCCGGGACAGGGGTCCTACGAGCAGTACTTC. Encoded protein: CASSPGQGSYEQYF.

Here the CDR3 DNA reads TGTGCCAGCAGCCAAAAAGGTGGGCCTAGCACAGATACGCAGTATTTT. Translation gives CASSQKGGPSTDTQYF. The rearrangement joins TRBV11-2 to TRBJ2-3, with D unclear. CDR1 and CDR2 (germline): SGHAT, FQNNGV. The CDR3 totals 16 residues. V was shortened by 5 bases and J by 0 bases, with 15 bases between the two germline ends.

The gene calls are TRBV11-2 and TRBJ1-3; D possibly corresponds to TRBD1 (5 bases). V was cut by 3 bases and J by 7 bases, with 10 bases left in between. The CDR3 spans 13 residues. The V gene's germline CDR1 is SGHAT and CDR2 FQNNGV. CDR3 residues: CASSFRDLNTIYF. CDR3 bases: TGTGCCAGCAGCTTCCGGGACTTGAACACCATATATTTT.

The CDR3 reads CASSRGMGGEVTGELFF. CDR3 in DNA: TGTGCCAGCAGCCGAGGCATGGGGGGTGAGGTCACCGGGGAGCTGTTTTTT. This chain joins TRBV5-4 and TRBJ2-2, with TRBD2 as a possible D gene (6 bases). Germline V gene sequence: CDR1 SGHNT, CDR2 YYREEE (reference sequence). The length of the CDR3 is 17 residues. Trimming took 4 bases from V and 4 from J, leaving 20 bases between them.

The chain joins TRBV10-3 to TRBJ2-7; 7 bases map to TRBD2. The CDR3 covers 16 residues. V shed 4 bases and J 0 bases; nucleotides not matched to a gene: 9. Germline V CDR1 and CDR2: ENHRY, SYGVKD. The CDR3 spells CAISGSNGTISYEQYF. In DNA form, the CDR3 reads TGTGCCATCAGTGGTTCAAATGGGACTATCTCCTACGAGCAGTACTTC.

This clone showed up just a few times. V is TRBV18 and J is TRBJ1-1; TRBD1 matches 10 bases. Unmatched junction bases numbered 4, after V lost 3 bases and J lost 3 bases. CDR1 and CDR2 from the germline V gene are KGHSH and LQKENI. The CDR3 sequence is 15 residues long. The CDR3 here is CASSPGTGVDTEAFF. The CDR3 nucleotides read TGTGCCAGCTCACCGGGGACAGGGGTAGACACTGAAGCTTTCTTT.

DNA of the CDR3: TGTGCCAGCAGACTAGGCGGGGCAGCCCCATACACCTTC. It encodes CASRLGGAAPYTF. The chain carries TRBV7-9 and TRBJ1-2, with D possibly TRBD1 on 5 matching bases. Looked up from germline, CDR1 is SEHNR and CDR2 is FQNEAQ (reference sequence). The CDR3 extends over 13 amino acids. Deletions cut 6 bases from V and 11 bases from J, with 19 bases between.

The genes are TRBV4-2 and TRBJ2-1; 15 bases are a match to TRBD2. CDR1 and CDR2 (germline): LGHNA, YNFKEQ. The CDR3 runs 15 residues. Trimming cost V 4 bases and J 8 bases; bases outside gene matches: 3. The CDR3 sequence is CASSRGLAGGDEQFF. The CDR3 DNA reads as TGTGCCAGCAGCCGAGGACTAGCGGGAGGGGATGAGCAGTTCTTC.

The chain carries TRBV6-6 and TRBJ2-7; 7 bases are a match to TRBD1. This CDR3 contains 14 residues. V lost 2 bases and J lost 5; bases outside the gene matches: 6. CDR1 and CDR2 from the germline V gene are MNHNY and SVGAGI (reference sequence). CDR3 in DNA: TGTGCCAGCAGTTACCGACAGGGTGGCGACGAGCAGTACTTC. Its protein is CASSYRQGGDEQYF.

The rearrangement links TRBV30 to TRBJ1-1; 7 bases fit TRBD1. The V and J ends lost 3 bases and 7 bases, in that order; junction bases with no gene match: 2. Germline V lookup: CDR1 GTSNPN, CDR2 SVGIG (reference sequence). This CDR3 contains 11 residues. The CDR3: CAWSRDSEAFF. DNA of the CDR3: TGTGCCTGGAGCCGGGACAGTGAAGCTTTCTTT. The variable domain in full, with the rest retrieved from reference TRBV30 and TRBJ1-1, is SQTIHQWPATLVQPVGSPLSLECTVEGTSNPNLYWYRQAAGRGLQLLFYSVGIGQISSEVPQNLSASRPQDRQFILSSKKLLLSDSGFYLCAWSRDSEAFFGQGTRLTVV.

The chain combines TRBV27 with TRBJ1-6; D perhaps matches TRBD1 (5 bases). The CDR3 loop spans 16 amino acids. Germline lookup yields CDR1 MNHEY and CDR2 SMNVEV (reference sequence). Deletions cut 0 bases from V and 9 bases from J, with 15 bases between. The CDR3: CASSLSVLRDRSPLHF. The CDR3 nucleotides read TGTGCCAGCAGTTTATCAGTTCTCAGGGATCGTTCACCCCTCCACTTT.

The chain recombines TRBV5-6 with TRBJ2-2, with D perhaps TRBD1 (6 bases). This CDR3 contains 16 residues. The V gene's germline CDR1 is SGHDT and CDR2 YYEEEE. Trimming pared 4 bases from V and 0 bases from J, leaving 13 bases between. The CDR3 sequence: CASSRPDSPNTGELFF. In DNA, the CDR3 is TGTGCCAGCAGCCGACCGGACAGCCCGAACACCGGGGAGCTGTTTTTT.

This clone has just one count. The chain is built from TRBV5-1 and TRBJ1-5, with 7 nucleotides matching TRBD1. The CDR3 is made up of 16 amino acids. V lost 0 bases to trimming and J lost 2 bases; unmatched junction nucleotides: 5. Germline V lookup: CDR1 SGHRS, CDR2 YFSETQ. The CDR3 DNA sequence: TGCGCCAGCAGCTTGGGTGGGGACAGTCGCAATCAGCCCCAGCATTTT. Translating gives CASSLGGDSRNQPQHF.